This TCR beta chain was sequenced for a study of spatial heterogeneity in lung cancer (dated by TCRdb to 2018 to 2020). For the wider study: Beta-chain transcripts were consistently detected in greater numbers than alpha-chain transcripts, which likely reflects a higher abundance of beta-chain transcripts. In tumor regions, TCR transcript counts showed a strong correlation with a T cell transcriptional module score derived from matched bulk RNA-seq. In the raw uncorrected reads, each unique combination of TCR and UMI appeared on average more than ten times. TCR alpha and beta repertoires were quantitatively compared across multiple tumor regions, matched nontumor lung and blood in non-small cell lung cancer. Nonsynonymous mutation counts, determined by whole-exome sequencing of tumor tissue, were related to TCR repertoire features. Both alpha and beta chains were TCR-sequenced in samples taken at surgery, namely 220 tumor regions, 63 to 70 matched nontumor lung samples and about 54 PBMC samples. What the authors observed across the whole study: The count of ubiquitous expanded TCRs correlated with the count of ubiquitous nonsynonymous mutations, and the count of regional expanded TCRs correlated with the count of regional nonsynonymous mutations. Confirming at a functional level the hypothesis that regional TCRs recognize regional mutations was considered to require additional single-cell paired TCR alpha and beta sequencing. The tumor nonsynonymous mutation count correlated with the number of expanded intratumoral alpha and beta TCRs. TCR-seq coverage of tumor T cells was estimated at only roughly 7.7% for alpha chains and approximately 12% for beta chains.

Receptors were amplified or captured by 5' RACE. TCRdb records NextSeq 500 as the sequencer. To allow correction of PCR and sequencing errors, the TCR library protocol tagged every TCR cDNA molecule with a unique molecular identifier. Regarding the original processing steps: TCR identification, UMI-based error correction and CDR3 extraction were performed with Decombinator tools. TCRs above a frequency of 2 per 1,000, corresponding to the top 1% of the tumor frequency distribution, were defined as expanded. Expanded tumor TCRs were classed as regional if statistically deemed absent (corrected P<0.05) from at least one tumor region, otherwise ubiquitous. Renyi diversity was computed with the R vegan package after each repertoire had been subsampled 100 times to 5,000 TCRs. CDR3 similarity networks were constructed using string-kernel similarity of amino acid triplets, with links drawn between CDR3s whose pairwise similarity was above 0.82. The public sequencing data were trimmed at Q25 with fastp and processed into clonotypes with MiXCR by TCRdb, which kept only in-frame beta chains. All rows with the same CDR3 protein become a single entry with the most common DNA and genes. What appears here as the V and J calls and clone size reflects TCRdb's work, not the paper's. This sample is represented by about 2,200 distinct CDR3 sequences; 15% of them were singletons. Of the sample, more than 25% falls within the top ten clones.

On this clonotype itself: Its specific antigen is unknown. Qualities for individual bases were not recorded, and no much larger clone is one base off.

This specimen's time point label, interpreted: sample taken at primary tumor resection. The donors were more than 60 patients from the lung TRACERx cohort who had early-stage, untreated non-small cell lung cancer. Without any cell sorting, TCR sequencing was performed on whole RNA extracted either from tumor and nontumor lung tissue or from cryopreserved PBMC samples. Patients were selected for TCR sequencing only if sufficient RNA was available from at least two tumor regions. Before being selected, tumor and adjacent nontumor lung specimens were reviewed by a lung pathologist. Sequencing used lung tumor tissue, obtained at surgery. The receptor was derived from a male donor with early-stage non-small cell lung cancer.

The CDR3 protein sequence reads: CASSPGGHEQYF. The DNA sequence reads TGCGCCAGCAGCCCAGGGGGCCACGAGCAGTACTTC. The chain couples TRBV5-1 to TRBJ2-7; TRBD1 aligns with 8 central bases. The V end gives up 4 bases and the J end 5 bases, leaving 2 bases in the junction not matched to a gene. The CDR3 runs 12 amino acids, cysteine and phenylalanine included. Only the CDR3 DNA is retained, 36 bases long and in frame from the first base. The germline V gene provides CDR1 SGHRS and CDR2 YFSETQ.